This TCR beta chain was captured by sequencing in a study of PD-1 blockade in classical Hodgkin lymphoma. The V gene's germline CDR1 is GTSNPN and CDR2 SVGIG (reference sequence). The V gene lost 2 bases and the J gene lost 4 bases, with 14 bases spanning the gap. The CDR3 extends over 14 amino acids. Relapses following autologous stem cell transplantation were seen in all patients, with brentuximab vedotin exposure varying. The study, taken as a whole, reports: Diminished baseline TCR diversity has been reported in newly diagnosed patients relative to healthy donors.

In its sample, this clone was seen a few times. Antigen unknown. Sequenced by immunoSEQ multiplex PCR; TCRdb stores in-frame clones only, minus some. The data show some 23,000 clones, approximately 69% seen once. The sequence came from a human donor with classical Hodgkin lymphoma. The sample was peripheral blood mononuclear cells (PBMCs), taken at baseline. The rearrangement joins TRBV30 to TRBJ1-1; TRBD1 might be the D (6 bases). In DNA, the CDR3 is TGTGCCTGGAGTCCAGGGGCAGGATTCACTGAAGCTTTCTTT. It encodes CAWSPGAGFTEAFF.